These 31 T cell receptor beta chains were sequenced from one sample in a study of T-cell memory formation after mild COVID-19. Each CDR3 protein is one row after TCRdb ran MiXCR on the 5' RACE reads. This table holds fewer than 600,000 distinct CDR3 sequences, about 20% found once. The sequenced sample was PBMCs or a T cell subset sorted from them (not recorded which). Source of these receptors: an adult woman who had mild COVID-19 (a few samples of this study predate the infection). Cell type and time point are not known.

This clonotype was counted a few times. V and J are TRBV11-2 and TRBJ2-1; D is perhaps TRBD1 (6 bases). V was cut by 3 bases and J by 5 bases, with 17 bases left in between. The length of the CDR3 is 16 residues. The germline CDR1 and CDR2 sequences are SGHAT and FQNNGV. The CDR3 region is CASSFGRTEVDNEQFF. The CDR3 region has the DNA TGTGCCAGCAGCTTCGGACGGACAGAGGTGGACAATGAGCAGTTCTTC. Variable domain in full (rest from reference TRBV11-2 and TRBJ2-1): EAGVAQSPRYKIIEKRQSVAFWCNPISGHATLYWYQQILGQGPKLLIQFQNNGVVDDSQLPKDRFSAERLKGVDSTLKIQPAKLEDSAVYLCASSFGRTEVDNEQFFGPGTRLTVL.

The CDR3 reads CSAQGTYEQYF. CDR3 in DNA: TGCAGTGCTCAAGGGACCTACGAGCAGTACTTC. The rearrangement uses TRBV20-1 and TRBJ2-7; D not certain. Per germline, CDR1 DFQATT and CDR2 SNEGSKA (reference sequence). V lost 5 bases and J 2 bases, leaving 7 bases between the germline ends. The CDR3 extends over 11 amino acids.

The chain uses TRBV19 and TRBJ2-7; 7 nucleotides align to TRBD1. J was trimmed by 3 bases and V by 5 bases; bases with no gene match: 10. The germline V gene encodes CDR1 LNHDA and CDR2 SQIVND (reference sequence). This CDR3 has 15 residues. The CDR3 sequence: CASSPITGQDYEQYF. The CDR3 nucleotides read TGTGCCAGTAGTCCTATCACTGGACAGGACTACGAGCAGTACTTC.

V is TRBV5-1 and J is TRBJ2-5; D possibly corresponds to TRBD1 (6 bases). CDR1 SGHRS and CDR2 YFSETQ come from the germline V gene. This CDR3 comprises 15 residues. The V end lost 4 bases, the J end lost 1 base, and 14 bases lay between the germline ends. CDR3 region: CASSTGDTFQETQYF. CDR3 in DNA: TGCGCCAGCAGCACCGGGGACACCTTCCAAGAGACCCAGTACTTC. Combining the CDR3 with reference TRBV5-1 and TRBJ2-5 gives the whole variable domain KAGVTQTPRYLIKTRGQQVTLSCSPISGHRSVSWYQQTPGQGLQFLFEYFSETQRNKGNFPGRFSGRQFSNSRSEMNVSTLELGDSALYLCASSTGDTFQETQYFGPGTRLLVL.

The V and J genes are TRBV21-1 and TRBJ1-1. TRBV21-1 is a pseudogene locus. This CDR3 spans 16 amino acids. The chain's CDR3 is CASSEHHSDWHPEAFF. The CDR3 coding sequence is TGTGCCAGCAGCGAACACCACTCTGATTGGCATCCTGAAGCTTTCTTT.

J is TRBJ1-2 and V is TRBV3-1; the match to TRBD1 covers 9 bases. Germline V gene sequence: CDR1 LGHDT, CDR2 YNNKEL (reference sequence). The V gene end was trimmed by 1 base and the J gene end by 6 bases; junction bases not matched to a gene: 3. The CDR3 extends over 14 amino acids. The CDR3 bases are TGTGCCAGCAGCCAAGCCTGGGACAGGGATGGCTACACCTTC. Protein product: CASSQAWDRDGYTF.

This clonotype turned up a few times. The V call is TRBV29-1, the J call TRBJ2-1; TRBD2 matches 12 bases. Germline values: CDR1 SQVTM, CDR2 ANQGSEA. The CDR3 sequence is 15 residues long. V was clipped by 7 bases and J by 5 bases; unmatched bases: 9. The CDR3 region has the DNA TGCAGCGCCCAACTACTAGCGGGAGGAAACAATGAGCAGTTCTTC. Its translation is CSAQLLAGGNNEQFF.

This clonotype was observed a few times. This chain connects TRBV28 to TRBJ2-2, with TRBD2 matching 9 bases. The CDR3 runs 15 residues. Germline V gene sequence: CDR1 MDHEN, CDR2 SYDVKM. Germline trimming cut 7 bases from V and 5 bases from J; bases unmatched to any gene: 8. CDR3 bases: TGTGCCAGCACCGCGGGGGGGGCGAGGACCGGGGAGCTGTTTTTT. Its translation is CASTAGGARTGELFF. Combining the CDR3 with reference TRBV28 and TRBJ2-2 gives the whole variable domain DVKVTQSSRYLVKRTGEKVFLECVQDMDHENMFWYRQDPGLGLRLIYFSYDVKMKEKGDIPEGYSVSREKKERFSLILESASTNQTSMYLCASTAGGARTGELFFGEGSRLTVL.

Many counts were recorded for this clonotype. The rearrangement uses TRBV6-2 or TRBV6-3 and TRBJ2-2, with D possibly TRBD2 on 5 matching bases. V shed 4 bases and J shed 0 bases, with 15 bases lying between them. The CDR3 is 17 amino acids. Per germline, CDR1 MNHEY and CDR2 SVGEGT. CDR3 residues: CASSSGRGAANTGELFF. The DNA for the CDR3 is TGTGCCAGCAGTTCCGGCCGAGGAGCGGCGAACACCGGGGAGCTGTTTTTT.

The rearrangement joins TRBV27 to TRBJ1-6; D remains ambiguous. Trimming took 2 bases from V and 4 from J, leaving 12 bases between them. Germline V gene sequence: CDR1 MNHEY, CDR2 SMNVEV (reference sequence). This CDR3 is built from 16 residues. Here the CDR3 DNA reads TGTGCCAGCAGTTTACGGAGGGCTTTGTATAATTCACCCCTCCACTTT. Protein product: CASSLRRALYNSPLHF.

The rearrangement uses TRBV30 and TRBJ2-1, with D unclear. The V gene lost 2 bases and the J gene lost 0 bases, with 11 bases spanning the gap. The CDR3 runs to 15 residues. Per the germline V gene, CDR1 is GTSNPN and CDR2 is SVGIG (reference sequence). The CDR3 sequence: CAWSFDSFSYNEQFF. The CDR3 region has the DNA TGTGCCTGGAGTTTCGACTCCTTCTCCTACAATGAGCAGTTCTTC.

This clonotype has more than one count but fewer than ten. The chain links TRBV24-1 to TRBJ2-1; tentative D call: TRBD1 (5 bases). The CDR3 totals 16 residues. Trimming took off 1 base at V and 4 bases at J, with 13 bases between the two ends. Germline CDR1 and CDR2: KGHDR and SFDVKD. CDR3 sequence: CATSDFGIKGYNEQFF. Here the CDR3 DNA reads TGTGCCACCAGTGATTTTGGTATAAAGGGGTACAATGAGCAGTTCTTC.

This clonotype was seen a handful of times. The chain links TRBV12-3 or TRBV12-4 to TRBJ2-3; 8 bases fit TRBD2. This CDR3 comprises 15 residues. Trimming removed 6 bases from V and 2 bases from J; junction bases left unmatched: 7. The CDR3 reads CASSPGGWATDTQYF. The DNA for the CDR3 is TGTGCCAGCAGCCCGGGAGGGTGGGCCACAGATACGCAGTATTTT.

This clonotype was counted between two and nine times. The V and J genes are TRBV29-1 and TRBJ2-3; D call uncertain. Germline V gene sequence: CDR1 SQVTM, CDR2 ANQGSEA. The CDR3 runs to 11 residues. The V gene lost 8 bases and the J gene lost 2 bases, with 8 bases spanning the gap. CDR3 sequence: CSFRPTDTQYF. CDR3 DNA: TGCAGCTTTAGACCCACAGATACGCAGTATTTT.

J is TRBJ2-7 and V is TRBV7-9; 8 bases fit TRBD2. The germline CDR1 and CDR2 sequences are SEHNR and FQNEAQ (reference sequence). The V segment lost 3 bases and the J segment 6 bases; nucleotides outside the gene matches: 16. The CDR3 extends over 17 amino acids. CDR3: CASSLGGLSGSPPEQYF. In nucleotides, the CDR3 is TGTGCCAGCAGCTTGGGGGGGCTGAGCGGGAGTCCTCCCGAGCAGTACTTC.

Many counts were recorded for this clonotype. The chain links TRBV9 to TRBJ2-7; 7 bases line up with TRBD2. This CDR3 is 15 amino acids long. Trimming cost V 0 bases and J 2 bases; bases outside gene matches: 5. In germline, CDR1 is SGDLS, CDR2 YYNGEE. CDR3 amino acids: CASSVAEGGPYEQYF. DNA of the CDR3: TGTGCCAGCAGCGTAGCGGAGGGAGGGCCCTACGAGCAGTACTTC.

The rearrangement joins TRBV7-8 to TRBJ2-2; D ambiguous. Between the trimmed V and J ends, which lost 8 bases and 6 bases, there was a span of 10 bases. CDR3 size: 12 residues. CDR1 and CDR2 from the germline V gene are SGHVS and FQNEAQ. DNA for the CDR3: TGTGCCAGCTCTGGGTCTCCCGGGGAGCTGTTTTTT. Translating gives CASSGSPGELFF.

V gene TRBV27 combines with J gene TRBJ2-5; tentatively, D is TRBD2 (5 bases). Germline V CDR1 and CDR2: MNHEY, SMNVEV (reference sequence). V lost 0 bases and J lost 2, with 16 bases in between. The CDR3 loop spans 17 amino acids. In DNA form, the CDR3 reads TGTGCCAGCAGTTTATCCACCCGGGAAGGCGGACAAGAGACCCAGTACTTC. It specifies CASSLSTREGGQETQYF.

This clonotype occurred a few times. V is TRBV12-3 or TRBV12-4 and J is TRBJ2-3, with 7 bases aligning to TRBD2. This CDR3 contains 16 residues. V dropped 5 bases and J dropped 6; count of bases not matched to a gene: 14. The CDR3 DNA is TGTGCCAGCAGTCCTCCTCGGGGCGGGGGTCATGATACGCAGTATTTT. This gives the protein CASSPPRGGGHDTQYF.

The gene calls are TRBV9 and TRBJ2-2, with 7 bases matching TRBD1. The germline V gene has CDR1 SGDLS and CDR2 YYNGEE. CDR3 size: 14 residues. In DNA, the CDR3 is TGTGCAAGTAGGACAGGTCAGAACACCGGGGAGCTGTTTTTT. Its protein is CASRTGQNTGELFF. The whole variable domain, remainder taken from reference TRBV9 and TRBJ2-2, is DSGVTQTPKHLITATGQRVTLRCSPRSGDLSVYWYQQSLDQGLQFLIQYYNGEERAKGNILERFSAQQFPDLHSELNLSSLELGDSALYFCASRTGQNTGELFFGEGSRLTVL.

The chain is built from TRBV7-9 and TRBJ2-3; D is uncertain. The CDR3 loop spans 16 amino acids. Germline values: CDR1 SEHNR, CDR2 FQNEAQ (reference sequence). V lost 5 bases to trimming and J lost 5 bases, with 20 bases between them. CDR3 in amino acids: CASSGTGEHYEDTQYF. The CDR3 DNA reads TGTGCCAGCAGCGGTACTGGCGAGCACTACGAAGATACGCAGTATTTT.

The CDR3 loop is CASTAPTQAKNIQYF. Written as DNA, the CDR3 is TGTGCCAGCACCGCCCCCACACAGGCCAAAAACATTCAGTACTTC. The chain combines TRBV6-1 with TRBJ2-4; D is unresolved. This CDR3 has 15 residues. Trimming shortened V by 7 bases and J by 1 base, and 14 bases separated the two germline ends. The germline V gene encodes CDR1 MNHNS and CDR2 SASEGT.

CDR3 loop: CASSADEDNEQFF. Written as DNA, the CDR3 is TGTGCCAGCAGTGCCGACGAAGACAATGAGCAGTTCTTC. The chain couples TRBV25-1 to TRBJ2-1, with D hard to call. CDR1 is MGHDK and CDR2 is SYGVNS in the germline V gene. The CDR3 consists of 13 residues. Trimming shortened V by 4 bases and J by 5 bases, and 9 bases separated the two germline ends.

As DNA, the CDR3 is TGTGCCACCGCACAGGGGGGGGACTATGGCTACACCTTC. It is translated as CATAQGGDYGYTF. This chain connects TRBV24-1 to TRBJ1-2; 8 positions agree with TRBD1. V gave up 9 bases and J gave up 3 bases; unmatched junction bases: 5. The CDR3 runs 13 residues. Looked up from germline, CDR1 is KGHDR and CDR2 is SFDVKD.

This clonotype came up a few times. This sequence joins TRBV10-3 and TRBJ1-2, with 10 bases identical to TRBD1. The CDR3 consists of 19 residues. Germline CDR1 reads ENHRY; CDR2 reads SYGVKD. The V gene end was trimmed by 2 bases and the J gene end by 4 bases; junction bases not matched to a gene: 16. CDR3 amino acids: CAISEPSGQGVVRGYGYTF. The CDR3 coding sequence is TGTGCCATCAGTGAGCCCTCTGGACAGGGGGTGGTTCGCGGCTATGGCTACACCTTC.

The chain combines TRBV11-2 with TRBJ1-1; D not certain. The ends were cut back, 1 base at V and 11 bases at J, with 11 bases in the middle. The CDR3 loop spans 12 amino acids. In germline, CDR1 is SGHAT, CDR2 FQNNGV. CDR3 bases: TGTGCCAGCAGCTTAGTTGTCAGGTCGGCTTTCTTT. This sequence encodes CASSLVVRSAFF.

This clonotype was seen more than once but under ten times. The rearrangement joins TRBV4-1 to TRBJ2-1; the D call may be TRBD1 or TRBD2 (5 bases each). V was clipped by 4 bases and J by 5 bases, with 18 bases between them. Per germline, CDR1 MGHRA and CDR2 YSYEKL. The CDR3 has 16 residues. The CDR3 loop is CASSRGTILGDNEQFF. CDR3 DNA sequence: TGCGCCAGCAGCCGGGGGACCATCCTCGGGGACAATGAGCAGTTCTTC.

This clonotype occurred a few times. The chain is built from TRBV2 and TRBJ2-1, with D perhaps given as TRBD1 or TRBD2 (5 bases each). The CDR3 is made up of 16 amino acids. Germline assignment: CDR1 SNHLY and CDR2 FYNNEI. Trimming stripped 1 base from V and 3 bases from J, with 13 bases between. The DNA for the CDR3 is TGTGCCAGCAGTGAAGTAGTCGGGACGATCTACAATGAGCAGTTCTTC. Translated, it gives CASSEVVGTIYNEQFF.

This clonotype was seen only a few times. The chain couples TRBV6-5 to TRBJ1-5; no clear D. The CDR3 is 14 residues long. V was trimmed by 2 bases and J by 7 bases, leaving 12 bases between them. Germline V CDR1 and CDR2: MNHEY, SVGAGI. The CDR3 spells CASSYVPDGQPQHF. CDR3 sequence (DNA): TGTGCCAGCAGTTACGTCCCGGACGGACAGCCCCAGCATTTT.

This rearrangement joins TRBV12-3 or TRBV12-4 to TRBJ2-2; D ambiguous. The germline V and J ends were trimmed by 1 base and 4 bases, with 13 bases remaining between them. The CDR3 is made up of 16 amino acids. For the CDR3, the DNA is TGTGCCAGCAGTTTAGGTTGGTCCCGCGCCACCGGGGAGCTGTTTTTT. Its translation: CASSLGWSRATGELFF.

The CDR3 loop is CAISDSGTAYEQYF. The CDR3 DNA reads as TGTGCCATCAGTGATAGCGGGACCGCCTACGAGCAGTACTTC. This chain connects TRBV10-3 to TRBJ2-7; TRBD2 matches at 8 bases. V was pared by 3 bases and J by 2 bases, with 3 bases of the junction left unmatched. Germline loops: CDR1 ENHRY, CDR2 SYGVKD. This CDR3 region has 14 residues.